This T cell receptor (beta chain) was identified in a study of T cells in Graves' hyperthyroidism and ophthalmopathy. This CDR3 contains 20 residues. Trimming at V came to 5 bases and at J to 6 bases, leaving 16 bases not matched to a gene. Per the germline V gene, CDR1 is LNHDA and CDR2 is SQIVND (reference sequence). This clonotype has more than one count but fewer than ten. Researchers amplified the TCR beta CDR3 regions from RNA transcripts. In the first-round RT-PCR of the TCR CDR3, the HTBI primer set was used. TCRdb reanalysed the multiplex PCR reads using MiXCR and keeps one entry per CDR3 protein. The sample records about 320,000 distinct CDR3 sequences, around 17% being singletons.

This receptor was obtained from a young man with Graves' hyperthyroidism. The sample comprised blood. The rearrangement joins TRBV19 to TRBJ2-1, with TRBD2 identical over 16 bases. The CDR3 DNA sequence: TGTGCCAGTAGTCGAACCGGGACTAGCGGGAGGGCCATTTTAGGCAATGAGCAGTTCTTC. Its translation: CASSRTGTSGRAILGNEQFF.